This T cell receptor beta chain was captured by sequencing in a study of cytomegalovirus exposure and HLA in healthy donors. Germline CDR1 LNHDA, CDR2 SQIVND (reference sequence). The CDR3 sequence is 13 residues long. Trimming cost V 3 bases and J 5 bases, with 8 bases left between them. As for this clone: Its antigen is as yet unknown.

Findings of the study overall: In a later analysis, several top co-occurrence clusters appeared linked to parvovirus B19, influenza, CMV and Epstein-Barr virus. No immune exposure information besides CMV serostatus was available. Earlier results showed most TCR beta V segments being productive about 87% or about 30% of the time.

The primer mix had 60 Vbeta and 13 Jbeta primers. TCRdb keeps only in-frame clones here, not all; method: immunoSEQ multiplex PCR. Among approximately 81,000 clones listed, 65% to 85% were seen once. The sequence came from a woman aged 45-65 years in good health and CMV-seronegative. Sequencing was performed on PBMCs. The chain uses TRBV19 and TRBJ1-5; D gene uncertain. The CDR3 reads CASSISEDQPQHF. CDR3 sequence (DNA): TGTGCCAGTAGTATCTCGGAGGATCAGCCCCAGCATTTT.